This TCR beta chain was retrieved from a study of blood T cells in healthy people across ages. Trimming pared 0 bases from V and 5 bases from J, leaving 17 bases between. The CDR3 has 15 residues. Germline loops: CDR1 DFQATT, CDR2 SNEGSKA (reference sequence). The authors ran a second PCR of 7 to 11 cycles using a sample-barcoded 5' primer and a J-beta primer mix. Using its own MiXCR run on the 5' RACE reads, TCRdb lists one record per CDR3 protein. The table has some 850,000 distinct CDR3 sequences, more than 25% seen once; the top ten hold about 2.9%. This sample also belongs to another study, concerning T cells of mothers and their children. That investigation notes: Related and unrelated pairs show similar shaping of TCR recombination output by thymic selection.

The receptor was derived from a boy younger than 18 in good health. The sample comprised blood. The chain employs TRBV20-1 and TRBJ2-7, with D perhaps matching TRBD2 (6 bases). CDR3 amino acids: CSARDRRGIRDEQYF. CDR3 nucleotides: TGCAGTGCTAGAGATCGCCGGGGGATTAGGGACGAGCAGTACTTC.